This T cell receptor (beta chain) was sequenced for a study of blood T cell repertoires in COVID-19. Study-wide context: Sites in the United States, Italy and Spain provided acute and convalescent COVID-19 samples.

In the original processing: Nucleated cell counts were estimated from reference gene primer amplification. Method: immunoSEQ multiplex PCR; TCRdb's copy keeps in-frame clones and lacks some. The D gene and trimming were derived from the DNA, and the V and J assignments and clone size from that table. The repertoire consists of about 90,000 clones, with about 91% occurring once and the leading ten covering under 2%. The sample comprised peripheral blood. This clonotype was sampled from a human donor with active COVID-19. The donor label of this sample is uncertain.

CDR3 residues: CASSFRGGAAYEQYF. In DNA, the CDR3 is TGTGCCAGCAGCTTTAGAGGGGGGGCGGCCTACGAGCAGTACTTC. The V call is TRBV7-2, the J call TRBJ2-7; TRBD2 might be the D (7 bases). The germline V gene encodes CDR1 SGHTA and CDR2 FQGNSA. The CDR3 extends over 15 amino acids. V gave up 3 bases and J gave up 2 bases, with 14 bases separating them.